Listed below are T cell receptor beta chains from one sample, sequenced in a study of blood T cell repertoires in COVID-19. Clones were sequenced by immunoSEQ multiplex PCR, and TCRdb holds only the in-frame ones, with some missing. The table lists fewer than 500,000 clones, 88% of them singletons, with roughly 0.97% in the top ten. The sequencing input was PBMCs or T cells enriched from blood (not recorded which). The receptors shown here come from a woman in her 30s with acute COVID-19. Each CDR3 is given with its conserved first and last residue. The D gene is left open where the match is weak. Clone size, where shown, is once, few, many, or a class for clones that have expanded.

CASRTGGLVGYTF,TGTGCCAGCAGGACAGGGGGCCTAGTCGGCTACACCTTC,TRBD1,TRBJ1-2,13,TRBV2,-
CASSQAGLAGAPRWVTQYF,TGTGCCAGCAGCCAAGCGGGGCTAGCGGGGGCCCCCCGGTGGGTGACGCAGTATTTT,TRBD2,TRBJ2-3,19,TRBV3-1/TRBV3-2,-
CASNFRLFEKLFF,TGTGCCAGCAACTTTCGGTTATTTGAAAAACTGTTTTTT,-,TRBJ1-4,13,TRBV5-8,-
CASSHHGQGGLGEQYF,TGTGCCAGCAGCCACCATGGACAGGGGGGACTCGGCGAGCAGTACTTC,TRBD1,TRBJ2-7,16,TRBV4-2,-
CASSKQQGTGELFF,TGTGCCAGTAGTAAACAACAGGGAACCGGGGAGCTGTTTTTT,-,TRBJ2-2,14,TRBV19,once
CASVRGTSGGNTQYF,TGTGCCAGCGTACGCGGGACTAGCGGGGGAAATACGCAGTATTTT,TRBD2,TRBJ2-3,15,TRBV7-9,-
CASSQLQSTGELFF,TGTGCCAGCAGCCAATTACAGAGCACCGGGGAGCTGTTTTTT,-,TRBJ2-2,14,TRBV3-1/TRBV3-2,-
CASSSDRGRGGANVLTF,TGTGCCAGCAGCTCGGACAGGGGACGGGGTGGGGCCAACGTCCTGACTTTC,TRBD1,TRBJ2-6,17,TRBV5-6,-
CSVPGQGAEQFF,TGCAGCGTCCCGGGACAGGGTGCTGAGCAGTTCTTC,TRBD1,TRBJ2-1,12,TRBV29-1,-
CASSQYQGGNSPLHF,TGTGCCAGCAGCCAGTACCAGGGTGGGAATTCACCCCTCCACTTT,-,TRBJ1-6,15,TRBV3-1/TRBV3-2,-
CASSQLTGLWKEKLFF,TGCGCCAGCAGCCAACTAACGGGACTCTGGAAGGAAAAACTGTTTTTT,-,TRBJ1-4,16,TRBV4-1,-
CASNRGLSYEQYF,TGTGCCAGCAACAGGGGGCTATCCTACGAGCAGTACTTC,TRBD1,TRBJ2-7,13,TRBV2,-
CASSLSGVDNSPLHF,TGTGCCAGCAGCTTGTCAGGGGTCGATAATTCACCCCTCCACTTT,-,TRBJ1-6,15,TRBV7-9,-
CASSLPGSEQYF,TGTGCCAGCAGCTTACCGGGGTCCGAGCAGTACTTC,-,TRBJ2-7,12,TRBV7-6,-
CASSPGKEPQHF,TGTGCCAGCAGCCCCGGGAAGGAGCCCCAGCATTTT,-,TRBJ1-5,12,TRBV12-3/TRBV12-4,-
CASSPLAPPGANVLTF,TGTGCCAGCAGCCCCTTAGCCCCTCCTGGGGCCAACGTCCTGACTTTC,-,TRBJ2-6,16,TRBV14,-
CSASGDRGNEQFF,TGCAGTGCTAGTGGGGATCGGGGTAATGAGCAGTTCTTC,-,TRBJ2-1,13,TRBV20-1,once
CASSSGRAGETQYF,TGTGCCAGCAGCTCCGGACGGGCGGGAGAGACCCAGTACTTC,-,TRBJ2-5,14,TRBV5-4,-
CASSSSGTASFTF,TGTGCCAGCAGTTCCTCCGGGACAGCCAGCTTTACCTTC,TRBD1,TRBJ1-2,13,TRBV12-3/TRBV12-4,-
CACGGTGLGQPQHF,TGTGCCTGTGGTGGGACAGGGCTTGGTCAGCCCCAGCATTTT,TRBD1,TRBJ1-5,14,TRBV30,-
CASSGYQGAWEKLFF,TGTGCCAGCAGCGGCTACCAGGGGGCCTGGGAAAAACTGTTTTTT,TRBD1,TRBJ1-4,15,TRBV5-8,-
CASSPGQIISTDTQYF,TGCGCCAGCAGCCCCGGACAGATTATTAGCACAGATACGCAGTATTTT,-,TRBJ2-3,16,TRBV5-1,-
CASSPPGLEPNSYEQYF,TGTGCCAGCTCACCCCCGGGACTAGAGCCCAACTCCTACGAGCAGTACTTC,TRBD2,TRBJ2-7,17,TRBV18,-
CASSLIARGGGNYEQYF,TGTGCCAGCAGTTTGATCGCGCGAGGCGGGGGGAACTACGAGCAGTACTTC,TRBD2,TRBJ2-7,17,TRBV27,-
CASSLTGGGNTIYF,TGCGCCAGCAGCTTGACTGGAGGTGGAAACACCATATATTTT,-,TRBJ1-3,14,TRBV5-1,-
CASSAQGNNSPLHF,TGTGCCAGCAGCGCACAGGGAAATAATTCACCCCTCCACTTT,-,TRBJ1-6,14,TRBV9,-
CASSRMQGLGNTIYF,TGTGCCAGCAGTCGCATGCAGGGGCTCGGAAACACCATATATTTT,-,TRBJ1-3,15,TRBV28,-
CASSLGTSGALGQYF,TGTGCCAGCAGCCTCGGGACTAGCGGGGCCCTGGGGCAGTACTTC,TRBD2,TRBJ2-7,15,TRBV7-2,-
CASSGAGAKNIQYF,TGCGCCAGCAGTGGGGCGGGAGCCAAAAACATTCAGTACTTC,-,TRBJ2-4,14,TRBV10-1,-
CASCTLWTAYSNQPQHF,TGTGCCAGTTGCACTCTTTGGACAGCTTATAGCAATCAGCCCCAGCATTTT,-,TRBJ1-5,17,TRBV19,-
CASSGPDRPYEQYF,TGTGCCAGCAGCGGACCGGACAGGCCATACGAGCAGTACTTC,TRBD1,TRBJ2-7,14,TRBV9,-
CASSLRGTGGNEKLFF,TGTGCCAGCAGCTTAAGAGGGACAGGGGGTAATGAAAAACTGTTTTTT,TRBD1,TRBJ1-4,16,TRBV7-8,-
CASSGEVIGEKLFF,TGTGCCAGCTCGGGGGAGGTTATCGGTGAAAAACTGTTTTTT,-,TRBJ1-4,14,TRBV18,-
CASSQREGTAYGYTF,TGTGCCAGCAGCCAGAGAGAGGGGACAGCCTATGGCTACACCTTC,TRBD1,TRBJ1-2,15,TRBV4-2,-
CASSLRDRGGYTF,TGTGCCAGCAGTTTAAGGGACAGGGGGGGCTACACCTTC,TRBD1,TRBJ1-2,13,TRBV28,-
CASSADRGHGYTF,TGTGCCAGCAGTGCGGACAGGGGGCATGGCTACACCTTC,TRBD1,TRBJ1-2,13,TRBV12-3/TRBV12-4,-